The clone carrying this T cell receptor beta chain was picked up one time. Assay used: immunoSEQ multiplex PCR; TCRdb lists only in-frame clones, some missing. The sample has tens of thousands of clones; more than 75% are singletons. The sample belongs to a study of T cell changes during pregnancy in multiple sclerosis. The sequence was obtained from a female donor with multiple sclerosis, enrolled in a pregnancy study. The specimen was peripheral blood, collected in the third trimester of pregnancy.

CDR3 coding DNA: TGTGCCAGCAGCTTGCAACAGGGGGGCGATGAGCAGTTCTTC. Its protein is CASSLQQGGDEQFF. The chain recombines TRBV7-2 with TRBJ2-1; the match to TRBD1 covers 8 bases. The V gene end was trimmed by 3 bases and the J gene end by 8 bases; junction bases not matched to a gene: 6. Germline V gene data show CDR1 as SGHTA and CDR2 as FQGNSA. The CDR3 is made up of 14 amino acids. The full variable domain, its missing parts supplied by reference TRBV7-2 and TRBJ2-1, is GAGVSQSPSNKVTEKGKDVELRCDPISGHTALYWYRQSLGQGLEFLIYFQGNSAPDKSGLPSDRFSAERTGGSVSTLTIQRTQQEDSAVYLCASSLQQGGDEQFFGPGTRLTVL.